This is a list of T cell receptor beta chains from one sample in a study of blood T cell repertoires in COVID-19. TCRdb's table, derived via immunoSEQ multiplex PCR, lists solely in-frame clones and lacks some. Of under 75,000 clones listed, roughly nine tenths are singletons. The sample taken for sequencing was peripheral blood. Source of these receptors: a man in his fifties with active COVID-19. Both conserved end residues are part of each CDR3. A D gene is named only where the DNA matches it firmly. Not every row has a clone size; where given, it reads once, few, many or a size class.

>TRBV4-3|TRBJ1-2|TRBD1|-
TGCGCCAGCAGCCAAGGATTCCGGGACAGTTTTATCTATGGCTACACCTTC
CASSQGFRDSFIYGYTF
>TRBV2|TRBJ2-3|TRBD2|-
TGTGCCAGCGAGCGGGGGGACACAGATACGCAGTATTTT
CASERGDTDTQYF
>TRBV13|TRBJ1-2|TRBD1|-
TGTGCCAGCAGCTTAGCCTCCAATCCAATTAGGGACAGGGCCTATGGCTACACCTTC
CASSLASNPIRDRAYGYTF
>TRBV6-1|TRBJ1-2|TRBD1|medium-sized
TGTGCCAGCAGTGATATCGGACAGGTCGCCTATGGCTACACCTTC
CASSDIGQVAYGYTF
>TRBV6-1|TRBJ1-1|-|-
TGTGCCAGCAGTGAATTGGTCAGCGCTGAAGCTTTCTTT
CASSELVSAEAFF
>TRBV25-1|TRBJ2-5|TRBD1|-
TGTGCCAGCAGCTTATCCGGGACAGGGACGGAGACCCAGTACTTC
CASSLSGTGTETQYF
>TRBV28|TRBJ2-7|-|few
TGTGCCAGCAGCCTTACCAGGGACGAGCAGTACTTC
CASSLTRDEQYF
>TRBV2|TRBJ1-6|-|few
TGTGCCAGCAGTTCGAGCTCCTATAATTCACCCCTCCACTTT
CASSSSSYNSPLHF
>TRBV6-5|TRBJ2-1|-|-
TGTGCCAGCAGTTACAGGGACGGGGGACATGAGCAGTTCTTC
CASSYRDGGHEQFF
>TRBV10-3|TRBJ1-4|-|-
TGTGCCATCAGGTCCAGGGCTGAACCCAATGAAAAACTGTTTTTT
CAIRSRAEPNEKLFF
>TRBV6-5|TRBJ2-7|-|-
TGTGCCAGCAGTTGGGAGAGGCAATACGAGCAGTACTTC
CASSWERQYEQYF
>TRBV30|TRBJ2-7|-|-
TGTGCCTGGTCGGTAGCCTACGAGCAGTACTTC
CAWSVAYEQYF
>TRBV9|TRBJ2-7|TRBD1|-
TGTGCCAGCAGCGTAGTGGAAAGGGGGCTTCAGTACTTC
CASSVVERGLQYF
>TRBV3-1/TRBV3-2|TRBJ2-5|TRBD2|-
TGTGCCAGCAGCCCAACAGCGGGGGTGGGTGAGACCCAGTACTTC
CASSPTAGVGETQYF
>TRBV5-1|TRBJ2-7|-|-
TGCGCCAGCAGCGCCGAGACTAGACGCGAGCAGTACTTC
CASSAETRREQYF
>TRBV3-1/TRBV3-2|TRBJ2-7|TRBD1|few
TGTGCCAGCAGCCAAGAGAGGGGGACAGGGGGCTGTGAGAACGAGCAGTACTTC
CASSQERGTGGCENEQYF